The 17 T cell receptor beta chains given below trace back to one sample, sequenced in a study of shared clonotypes between healthy human individuals. TCRdb's table, derived via immunoSEQ multiplex PCR, lists solely in-frame clones and lacks some. The repertoire holds roughly 640,000 clones, with about 74% as singletons. Sequencing was carried out using memory CD4+ T cells sorted from blood. Subset meaning: CD45RA-negative fraction. The source of these receptors is a woman aged 25 to 45 in good health.

The V and J genes are TRBV6-1 and TRBJ1-2, with 9 bases that match TRBD1. With 8 bases clipped from V and 7 bases from J, the junction kept 8 bases outside the gene matches. Looked up from germline, CDR1 is MNHNS and CDR2 is SASEGT. The CDR3 is made up of 13 amino acids. CDR3: CASDAGTGIGYTF. Here the CDR3 DNA reads TGTGCCAGCGACGCCGGGACAGGGATTGGCTACACCTTC.

The chain combines TRBV6-6 with TRBJ2-6, with D possibly TRBD2 on 5 matching bases. The CDR3 sequence is 15 residues long. Deletions cut 8 bases from V and 4 bases from J, with 15 bases between. Germline V lookup: CDR1 MNHNY, CDR2 SVGAGI (reference sequence). CDR3 region: CASGSGVRGANVLTF. The CDR3 region has the DNA TGTGCCAGCGGGAGTGGGGTCCGAGGGGCCAACGTCCTGACTTTC.

The chain carries TRBV7-6 and TRBJ2-5; 11 bases are shared with TRBD2. Trimming removed 5 bases from V and 4 bases from J; junction bases left unmatched: 6. CDR1 is SGHVS and CDR2 is FNYEAQ in the germline V gene. The CDR3 sequence is 15 residues long. In DNA form, the CDR3 reads TGTGCCAGCAGCCTAATAGCGGGGGGGGTAGAGACCCAGTACTTC. This codes for CASSLIAGGVETQYF.

This chain uses TRBV4-1 with TRBJ1-5, with D hard to call. Germline CDR1 reads MGHRA; CDR2 reads YSYEKL. This CDR3 spans 15 amino acids. The V and J ends lost 2 bases and 3 bases respectively, with 11 bases between them. CDR3 region: CASSQYGTDNQPQHF. CDR3 nucleotide sequence: TGCGCCAGCAGCCAATATGGAACGGACAATCAGCCCCAGCATTTT.

The chain links TRBV19 to TRBJ2-1, with D hard to call. Trimming removed 1 base from V and 6 bases from J, with 4 bases in between. The CDR3 has 12 residues. CDR1 and CDR2 (germline): LNHDA, SQIVND (reference sequence). CDR3 in DNA: TGTGCCAGTAGTATAGCCTCCAATGAGCAGTTCTTC. Translation gives CASSIASNEQFF.

The V call is TRBV25-1, the J call TRBJ2-1; perhaps D is TRBD1 or TRBD2 (6 bases each). This CDR3 contains 15 residues. V was trimmed by 7 bases and J by 8 bases, leaving 21 bases between them. Germline V gives CDR1 MGHDK, CDR2 SYGVNS. The CDR3 here is CASKAGEEGKHEQFF. For the CDR3, the DNA is TGTGCCAGCAAGGCAGGGGAGGAAGGTAAACATGAGCAGTTCTTC.

The genes are TRBV6-5 and TRBJ2-2; D may match TRBD1 or TRBD2 (5 bases each). This CDR3 is built from 13 residues. Trimming cost V 2 bases and J 7 bases, with 8 bases left between them. Germline loops: CDR1 MNHEY, CDR2 SVGAGI. Here the CDR3 reads CASSYLGGGELFF. As DNA, the CDR3 is TGTGCCAGCAGTTACCTTGGGGGCGGGGAGCTGTTTTTT.

V usage is TRBV27 and J usage is TRBJ2-4; D might be TRBD2 (5 bases). Germline V gives CDR1 MNHEY, CDR2 SMNVEV (reference sequence). The length of the CDR3 is 18 residues. V lost 5 bases and J lost 0, with 20 bases in between. The CDR3 coding sequence is TGTGCCAGCAGTACGGTGACGCGGGCGGGTGGAGCCAAAAACATTCAGTACTTC. Residues: CASSTVTRAGGAKNIQYF.

This sequence joins TRBV7-8 and TRBJ1-2, with D maybe TRBD1 (6 bases). The CDR3 has 16 residues. The V end was cut by 1 base, the J end by 4 bases, with 16 bases between. Germline V CDR1 and CDR2: SGHVS, FQNEAQ. CDR3 loop: CASSLDFRDTSYGYTF. The CDR3 DNA follows: TGTGCCAGCAGCTTAGATTTCCGGGACACATCCTATGGCTACACCTTC. Using reference TRBV7-8 and TRBJ1-2 for the parts outside the CDR3, the full variable domain is GAGVSQSPRYKVAKRGQDVALRCDPISGHVSLFWYQQALGQGPEFLTYFQNEAQLDKSGLPSDRFFAERPEGSVSTLKIQRTQQEDSAVYLCASSLDFRDTSYGYTFGSGTRLTVV.

This chain links TRBV7-8 with TRBJ1-3; tentative D call: TRBD1 (5 bases). The germline V gene has CDR1 SGHVS and CDR2 FQNEAQ. Trimming stripped 5 bases from V and 0 bases from J, with 11 bases between. The CDR3 runs to 15 residues. The chain's CDR3 is CASSLGHSSGNTIYF. In DNA form, the CDR3 reads TGTGCCAGCAGCCTCGGACATTCCTCTGGAAACACCATATATTTT.

This clone was recorded once. CDR3 protein: CASTILGQGAGSPLHF. CDR3 sequence (DNA): TGTGCCAGCACCATCCTGGGACAGGGGGCAGGGTCACCCCTCCACTTT. V is TRBV2 and J is TRBJ1-6; TRBD1 aligns across 12 bases. Germline CDR1 SNHLY, CDR2 FYNNEI. The CDR3 totals 16 residues. V lost 7 bases and J lost 10; bases outside the gene matches: 11.

This sequence joins TRBV7-9 and TRBJ1-2, with D perhaps TRBD1 (5 bases). The germline V gene has CDR1 SEHNR and CDR2 FQNEAQ (reference sequence). The CDR3 runs to 15 residues. Trimming took off 2 bases at V and 4 bases at J, with 14 bases between the two ends. The CDR3 spells CASSLMVTGGYGYTF. The CDR3 DNA reads as TGTGCCAGCAGCTTAATGGTTACAGGCGGCTATGGCTACACCTTC. Full variable domain (outside the CDR3, taken from reference TRBV7-9 and TRBJ1-2): DTGVSQNPRHKITKRGQNVTFRCDPISEHNRLYWYRQTLGQGPEFLTYFQNEAQLEKSRLLSDRFSAERPKGSFSTLEIQRTEQGDSAMYLCASSLMVTGGYGYTFGSGTRLTVV.

This rearrangement joins TRBV5-1 to TRBJ2-5, with D possibly TRBD2 on 5 matching bases. This CDR3 contains 15 residues. V dropped 4 bases and J dropped 0 bases, with 13 bases sitting between them. Germline CDR1 is SGHRS and CDR2 is YFSETQ. The CDR3 DNA reads as TGCGCCAGCAGCCCTGGAGGCGACAACCAAGAGACCCAGTACTTC. This gives the protein CASSPGGDNQETQYF.

The chain combines TRBV7-9 with TRBJ1-1; D gene unclear. The V end lost 0 bases, the J end lost 1 base, and 9 bases lay between the germline ends. CDR1 SEHNR and CDR2 FQNEAQ come from the germline V gene (reference sequence). The CDR3 loop spans 15 amino acids. The CDR3 region is CASSLAQDWNTEAFF. In DNA, the CDR3 is TGTGCCAGCAGCTTAGCGCAGGACTGGAACACTGAAGCTTTCTTT.

The chain joins TRBV5-1 to TRBJ1-2; 10 positions agree with TRBD1. Germline V CDR1 and CDR2: SGHRS, YFSETQ. The CDR3 extends over 15 amino acids. Trimming took 4 bases from V and 1 from J; bases not matched to a gene: 4. DNA of the CDR3: TGCGCCAGCAGCACTGGGACAGGGGTTAACTATGGCTACACCTTC. Protein: CASSTGTGVNYGYTF.

This clone was seen a handful of times. J is TRBJ1-5 and V is TRBV6-1; 8 bases are a match to TRBD1. CDR1 and CDR2 (germline): MNHNS, SASEGT. J lost 5 bases, V lost 4 bases, and 7 bases had no gene match. There are 15 residues in the CDR3. In DNA, the CDR3 is TGTGCCAGCAGTGCATACGGACAGGGCTATCAGCCCCAGCATTTT. Its translation is CASSAYGQGYQPQHF.

The chain uses TRBV5-1 and TRBJ1-4, with D perhaps matching TRBD1 (6 bases). The CDR3 is made up of 15 amino acids. V lost 4 bases to trimming and J lost 1 base, with 11 bases between them. Germline CDR1 is SGHRS and CDR2 is YFSETQ. This CDR3 reads CASSDSRGTNEKLFF. The DNA of the CDR3 is TGCGCCAGCAGCGATAGCAGGGGAACTAATGAAAAACTGTTTTTT. Supplemented by reference TRBV5-1 and TRBJ1-4, the full variable domain reads KAGVTQTPRYLIKTRGQQVTLSCSPISGHRSVSWYQQTPGQGLQFLFEYFSETQRNKGNFPGRFSGRQFSNSRSEMNVSTLELGDSALYLCASSDSRGTNEKLFFGSGTQLSVL.